Described below is a single T cell receptor beta chain sequence and its context. Under the authors' procedure: Using reference gene primer amplification, nucleated cell counts were estimated. Only in-frame clones appear in the TCRdb table, and some are missing; sequencing was by immunoSEQ multiplex PCR. V and J calls and clone size are those listed in that table; D and trimming were worked out from the DNA. The table includes 92,000 or so clones, about two thirds detected once. These data come from a study of blood T cell repertoires in COVID-19. For the study at large: Italy, Spain and the United States were the sources of the convalescent and acute COVID-19 samples. Sources were T cells, B-cell-depleted T cells, or PBMCs; the material itself was cDNA or gDNA.

J gave up 0 bases and V 4 bases, and 12 bases lay outside the gene matches. Per the germline V gene, CDR1 is SGHDT and CDR2 is YYEEEE. The CDR3 has 17 amino acids. The clonotype originates from a woman older than 75 with acute or convalescent COVID-19. The chain employs TRBV5-6 and TRBJ1-1; 7 nucleotides match TRBD1. The sequenced sample consisted of peripheral blood. The CDR3 spells CASSPSLTGKLNTEAFF. The CDR3 region has the DNA TGTGCCAGCAGCCCGAGCTTGACAGGGAAGTTGAACACTGAAGCTTTCTTT.